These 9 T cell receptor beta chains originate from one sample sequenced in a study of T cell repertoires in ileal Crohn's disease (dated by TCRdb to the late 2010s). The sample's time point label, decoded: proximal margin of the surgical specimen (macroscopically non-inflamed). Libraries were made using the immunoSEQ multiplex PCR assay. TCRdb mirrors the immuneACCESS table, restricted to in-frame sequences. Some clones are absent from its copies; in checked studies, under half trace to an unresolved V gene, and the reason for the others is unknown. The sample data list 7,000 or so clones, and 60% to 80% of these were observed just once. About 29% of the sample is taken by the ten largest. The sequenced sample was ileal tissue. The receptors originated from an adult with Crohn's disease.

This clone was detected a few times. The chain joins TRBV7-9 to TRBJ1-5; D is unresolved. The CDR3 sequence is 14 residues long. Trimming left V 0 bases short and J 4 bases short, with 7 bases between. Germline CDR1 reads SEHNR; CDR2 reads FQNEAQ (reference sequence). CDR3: CASSLAGGNQPQHF. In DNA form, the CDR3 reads TGTGCCAGCAGCTTAGCGGGTGGGAATCAGCCCCAGCATTTT.

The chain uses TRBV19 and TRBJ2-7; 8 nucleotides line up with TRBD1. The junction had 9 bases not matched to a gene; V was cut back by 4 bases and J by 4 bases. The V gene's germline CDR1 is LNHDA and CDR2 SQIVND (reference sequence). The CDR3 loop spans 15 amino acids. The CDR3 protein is CASSTRSGGYYEQYF. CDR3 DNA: TGTGCCAGTAGTACCAGATCAGGGGGCTATTACGAGCAGTACTTC.

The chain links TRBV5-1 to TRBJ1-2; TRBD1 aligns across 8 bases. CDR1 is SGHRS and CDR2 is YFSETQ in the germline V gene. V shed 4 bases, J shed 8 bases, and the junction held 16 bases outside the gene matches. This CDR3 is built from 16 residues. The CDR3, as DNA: TGCGCCAGCAGCGGTGGATACAGGGGGGTCGAGATGGGCTACACCTTC. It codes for CASSGGYRGVEMGYTF. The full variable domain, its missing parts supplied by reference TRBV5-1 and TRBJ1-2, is KAGVTQTPRYLIKTRGQQVTLSCSPISGHRSVSWYQQTPGQGLQFLFEYFSETQRNKGNFPGRFSGRQFSNSRSEMNVSTLELGDSALYLCASSGGYRGVEMGYTFGSGTRLTVV.

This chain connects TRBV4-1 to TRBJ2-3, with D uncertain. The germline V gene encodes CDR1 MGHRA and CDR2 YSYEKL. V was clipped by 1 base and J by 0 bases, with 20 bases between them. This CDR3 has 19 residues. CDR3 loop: CASSQGRYPRLTSTDTQYF. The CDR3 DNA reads TGCGCCAGCAGCCAAGGCCGGTATCCCCGGCTGACGAGCACAGATACGCAGTATTTT.

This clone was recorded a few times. CDR3 sequence: CASSLGIASGANVLTF. CDR3 nucleotides: TGTGCCAGCAGCTTAGGCATAGCCTCTGGGGCCAACGTCCTGACTTTC. V gene TRBV11-3 combines with J gene TRBJ2-6, with no clear D. Germline V lookup: CDR1 SGHNT, CDR2 YENEEA. The V end lost 1 base, the J end lost 0 bases, and 7 bases lay between the germline ends. The CDR3 loop spans 16 amino acids.

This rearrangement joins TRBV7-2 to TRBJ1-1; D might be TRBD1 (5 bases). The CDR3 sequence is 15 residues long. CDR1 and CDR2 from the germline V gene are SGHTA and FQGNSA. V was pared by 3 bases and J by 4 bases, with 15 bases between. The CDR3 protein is CASSFLITGTTEAFF. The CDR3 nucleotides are TGTGCCAGCAGCTTTTTGATTACCGGGACCACTGAAGCTTTCTTT.

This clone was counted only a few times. This CDR3 is CASSLGGAMSGETQYF. CDR3 in DNA: TGTGCCAGCAGCTTAGGCGGAGCGATGAGTGGAGAGACCCAGTACTTC. V usage is TRBV7-2 and J usage is TRBJ2-5; unclear D gene. V lost 1 base to trimming and J lost 4 bases, with 16 bases between them. From germline, CDR1 is SGHTA and CDR2 FQGNSA. The CDR3 consists of 16 residues.

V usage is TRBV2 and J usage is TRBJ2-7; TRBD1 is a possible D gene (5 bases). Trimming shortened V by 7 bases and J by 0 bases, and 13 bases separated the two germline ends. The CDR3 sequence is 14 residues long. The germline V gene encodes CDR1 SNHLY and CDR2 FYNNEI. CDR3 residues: CASTQGWASYEQYF. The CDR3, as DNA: TGTGCCAGCACCCAGGGATGGGCCTCCTACGAGCAGTACTTC.

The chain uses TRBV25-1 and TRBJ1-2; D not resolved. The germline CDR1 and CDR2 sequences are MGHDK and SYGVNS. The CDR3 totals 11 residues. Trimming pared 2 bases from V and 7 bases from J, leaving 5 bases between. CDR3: CASSEVGGYTF. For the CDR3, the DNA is TGTGCCAGCAGTGAAGTTGGTGGCTACACCTTC.